Relative to its sample, the clone carrying this T cell receptor beta chain is large. Its antigen is not identified. This beta chain lies outside the target of a library built for alpha chains; its clone size means little. This CDR3 spans 14 amino acids. V was clipped by 6 bases and J by 8 bases, with 17 bases between them. Per the germline V gene, CDR1 is SGHTA and CDR2 is FQGNSA. Time point meaning: sample taken at primary tumor resection. The donor group consisted of over 60 patients who had untreated, early-stage non-small cell lung cancer. This entry belongs to a study of spatial heterogeneity in lung cancer. Study-wide background: Within raw reads, each unique TCR and UMI combination appeared on average more than ten times. Study results and caveats: Counts of expanded alpha and beta TCRs within tumors tracked the tumor nonsynonymous mutation count.

Via MiXCR, TCRdb re-called the 5' RACE reads, giving one row per CDR3 protein. The sample shows 900 to 1,300 distinct CDR3 sequences, roughly 25% of them seen only once. The TCR sequence derives from a male donor with early-stage non-small cell lung cancer. The chain has TRBV7-2 and TRBJ2-1, with a weak D call TRBD2 (5 bases). The specimen comprised lung tumor tissue, sampled at surgery. DNA for the CDR3: TGTGCCAGCAGGGACTGGGCGTCTGGGGATGAGCAGTTCTTC. Its translation is CASRDWASGDEQFF.